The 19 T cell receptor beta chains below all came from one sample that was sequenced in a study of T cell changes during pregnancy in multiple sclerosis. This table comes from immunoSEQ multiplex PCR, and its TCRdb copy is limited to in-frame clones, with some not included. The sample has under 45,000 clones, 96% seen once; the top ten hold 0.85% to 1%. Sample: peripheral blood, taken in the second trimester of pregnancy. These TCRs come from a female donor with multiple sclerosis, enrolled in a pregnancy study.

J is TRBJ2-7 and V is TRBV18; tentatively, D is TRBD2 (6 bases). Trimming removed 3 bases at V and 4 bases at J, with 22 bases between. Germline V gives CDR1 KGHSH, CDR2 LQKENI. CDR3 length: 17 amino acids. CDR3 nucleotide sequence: TGTGCCAGCTCACCGGGCTCACCGTTGGGACTTGTTTACGAGCAGTACTTC. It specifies CASSPGSPLGLVYEQYF. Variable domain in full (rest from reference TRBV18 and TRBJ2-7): NAGVMQNPRHLVRRRGQEARLRCSPMKGHSHVYWYRQLPEEGLKFMVYLQKENIIDESGMPKERFSAEFPKEGPSILRIQQVVRGDSAAYFCASSPGSPLGLVYEQYFGPGTRLTVT.

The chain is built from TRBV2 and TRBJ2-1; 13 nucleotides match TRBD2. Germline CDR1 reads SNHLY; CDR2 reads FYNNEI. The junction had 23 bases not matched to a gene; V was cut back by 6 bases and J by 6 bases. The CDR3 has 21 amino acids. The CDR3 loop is CASSLGDGRLAGGLYINEQFF. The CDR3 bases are TGTGCCAGCAGCCTTGGTGACGGGCGACTAGCGGGGGGCCTATACATCAATGAGCAGTTCTTC. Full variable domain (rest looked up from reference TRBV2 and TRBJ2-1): EPEVTQTPSHQVTQMGQEVILRCVPISNHLYFYWYRQILGQKVEFLVSFYNNEISEKSEIFDDQFSVERPDGSNFTLKIRSTKLEDSAMYFCASSLGDGRLAGGLYINEQFFGPGTRLTVL.

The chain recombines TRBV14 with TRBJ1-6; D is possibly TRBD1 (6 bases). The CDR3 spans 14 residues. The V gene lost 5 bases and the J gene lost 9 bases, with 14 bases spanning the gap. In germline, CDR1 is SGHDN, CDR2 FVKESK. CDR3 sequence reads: CASSATGTVSPLHF. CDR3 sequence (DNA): TGTGCCAGCAGCGCCACAGGGACGGTTTCACCCCTCCACTTT.

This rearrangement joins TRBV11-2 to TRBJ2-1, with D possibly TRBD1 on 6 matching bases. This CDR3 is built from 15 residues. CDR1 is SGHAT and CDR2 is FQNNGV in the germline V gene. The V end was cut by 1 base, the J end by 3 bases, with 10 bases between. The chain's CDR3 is CASSLGQGNYNEQFF. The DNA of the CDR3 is TGTGCCAGCAGCTTAGGTCAGGGGAACTACAATGAGCAGTTCTTC.

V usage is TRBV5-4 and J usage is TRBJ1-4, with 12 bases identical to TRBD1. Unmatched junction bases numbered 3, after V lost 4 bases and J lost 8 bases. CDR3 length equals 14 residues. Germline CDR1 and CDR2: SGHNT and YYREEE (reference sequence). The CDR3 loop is CASSRDRGHEKLFF. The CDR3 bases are TGTGCCAGCAGCCGGGACAGGGGGCACGAAAAACTGTTTTTT.

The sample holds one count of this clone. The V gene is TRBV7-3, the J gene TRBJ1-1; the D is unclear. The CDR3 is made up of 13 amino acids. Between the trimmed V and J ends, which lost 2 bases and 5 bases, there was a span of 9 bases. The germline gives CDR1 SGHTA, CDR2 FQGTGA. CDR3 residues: CASSLSGRTEAFF. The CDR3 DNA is TGTGCCAGCAGCTTATCCGGCAGGACTGAAGCTTTCTTT.

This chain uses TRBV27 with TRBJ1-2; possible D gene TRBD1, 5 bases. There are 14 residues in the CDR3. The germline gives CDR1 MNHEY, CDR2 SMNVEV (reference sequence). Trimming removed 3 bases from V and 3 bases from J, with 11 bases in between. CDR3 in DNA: TGTGCCAGCAGTTTTGGGCAGGGATACTATGGCTACACCTTC. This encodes CASSFGQGYYGYTF.

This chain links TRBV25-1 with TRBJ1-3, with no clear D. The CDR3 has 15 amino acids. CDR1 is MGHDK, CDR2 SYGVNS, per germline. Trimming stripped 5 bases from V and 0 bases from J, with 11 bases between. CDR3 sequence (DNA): TGTGCCAGCAGTCTGGGCAGACGCTCTGGAAACACCATATATTTT. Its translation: CASSLGRRSGNTIYF.

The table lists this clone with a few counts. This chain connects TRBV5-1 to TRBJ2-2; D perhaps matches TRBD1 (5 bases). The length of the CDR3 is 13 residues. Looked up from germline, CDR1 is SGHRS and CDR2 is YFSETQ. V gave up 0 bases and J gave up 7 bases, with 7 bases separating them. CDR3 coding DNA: TGCGCCAGCAGCTTGGCAGGGATCGGGGAGCTGTTTTTT. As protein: CASSLAGIGELFF.

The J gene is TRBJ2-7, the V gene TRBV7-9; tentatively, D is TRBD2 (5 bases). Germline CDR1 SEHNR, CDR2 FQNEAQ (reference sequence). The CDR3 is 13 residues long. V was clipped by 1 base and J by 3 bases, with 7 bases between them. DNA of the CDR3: TGTGCCAGCAGCTTAGTTGGAGGCTACGAGCAGTACTTC. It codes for CASSLVGGYEQYF.

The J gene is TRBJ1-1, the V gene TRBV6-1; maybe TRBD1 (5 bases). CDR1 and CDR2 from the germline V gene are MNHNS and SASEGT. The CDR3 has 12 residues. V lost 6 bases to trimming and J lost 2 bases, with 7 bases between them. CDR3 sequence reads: CASRQANTEAFF. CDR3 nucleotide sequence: TGTGCCAGCAGACAGGCCAACACTGAAGCTTTCTTT.

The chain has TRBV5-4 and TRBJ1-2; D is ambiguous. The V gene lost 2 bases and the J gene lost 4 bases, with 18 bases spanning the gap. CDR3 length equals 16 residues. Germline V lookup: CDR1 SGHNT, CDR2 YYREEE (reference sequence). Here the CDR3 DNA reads TGTGCCAGCAGCTTTTTGTCCGAGAACCCTGGCTATGGCTACACCTTC. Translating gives CASSFLSENPGYGYTF.

In nucleotides, the CDR3 is TGTGCCAGCAGCTTAGTTGGGGACTCCTACGAGCAGTACTTC. This encodes CASSLVGDSYEQYF. This rearrangement joins TRBV11-2 to TRBJ2-5; D uncertain. The DNA end is more similar to TRBJ2-7, so the J call may be wrong. The CDR3 extends over 14 amino acids. The germline gives CDR1 SGHAT, CDR2 FQNNGV.

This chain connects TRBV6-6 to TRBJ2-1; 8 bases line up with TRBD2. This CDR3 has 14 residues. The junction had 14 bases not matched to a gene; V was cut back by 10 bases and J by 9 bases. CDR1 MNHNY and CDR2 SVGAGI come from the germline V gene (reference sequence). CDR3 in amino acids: CATVAGMRRGEQFF. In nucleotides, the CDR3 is TGTGCCACCGTAGCGGGAATGCGCCGTGGTGAGCAGTTCTTC.

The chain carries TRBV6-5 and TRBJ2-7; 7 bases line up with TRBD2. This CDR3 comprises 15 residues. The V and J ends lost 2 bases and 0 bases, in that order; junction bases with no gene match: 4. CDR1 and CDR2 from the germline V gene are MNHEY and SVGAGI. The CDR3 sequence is CASSYRGGSSYEQYF. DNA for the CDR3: TGTGCCAGCAGTTACAGGGGAGGGAGCTCCTACGAGCAGTACTTC.

CDR3 sequence (DNA): TGTGCCAGCAGCTTGACTAGCGGAGGAGAGACCCAGTACTTC. It codes for CASSLTSGGETQYF. The chain couples TRBV7-9 to TRBJ2-5, with 9 bases fitting TRBD2. Trimming removed 3 bases from V and 4 bases from J; junction bases left unmatched: 3. Germline CDR1 reads SEHNR; CDR2 reads FQNEAQ (reference sequence). The CDR3 totals 14 residues. Drawing the rest from reference TRBV7-9 and TRBJ2-5, the complete variable domain is DTGVSQNPRHKITKRGQNVTFRCDPISEHNRLYWYRQTLGQGPEFLTYFQNEAQLEKSRLLSDRFSAERPKGSFSTLEIQRTEQGDSAMYLCASSLTSGGETQYFGPGTRLLVL.

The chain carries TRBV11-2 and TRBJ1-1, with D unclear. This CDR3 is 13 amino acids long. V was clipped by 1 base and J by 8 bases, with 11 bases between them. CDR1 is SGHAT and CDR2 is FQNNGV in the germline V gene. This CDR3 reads CASSLVSAMEAFF. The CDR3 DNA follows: TGTGCCAGCAGCTTAGTCAGCGCGATGGAAGCTTTCTTT.

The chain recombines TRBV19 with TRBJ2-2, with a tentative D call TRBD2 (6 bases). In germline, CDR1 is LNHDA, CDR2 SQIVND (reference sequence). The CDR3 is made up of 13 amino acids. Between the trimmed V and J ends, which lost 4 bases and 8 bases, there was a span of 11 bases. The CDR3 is CASSNAGSGELFF. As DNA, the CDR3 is TGTGCCAGTAGTAATGCGGGATCGGGGGAGCTGTTTTTT.

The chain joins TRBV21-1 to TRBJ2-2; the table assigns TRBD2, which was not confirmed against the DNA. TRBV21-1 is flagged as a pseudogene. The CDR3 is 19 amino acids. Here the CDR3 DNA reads TGTGCCAGCAGCAAAGCGCCCTGGATCCGGGGATCGAACGCCGGGGAGCTGTTTTTT. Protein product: CASSKAPWIRGSNAGELFF.